The 12 T cell receptor beta chains below were found in one sample sequenced in a study of blood T cell repertoires in COVID-19. The method was immunoSEQ multiplex PCR; TCRdb's version includes in-frame clones alone and lacks a portion of them. Among about 62,000 clones listed, roughly 84% were seen once. Specimen: peripheral blood. The source is a woman older than 75 with active or convalescent COVID-19.

The chain has TRBV5-4 and TRBJ1-1, with D possibly being TRBD1 (5 bases). Trimming left V 6 bases short and J 5 bases short, with 11 bases between. CDR1 and CDR2 (germline): SGHNT, YYREEE (reference sequence). This CDR3 has 12 amino acids. CDR3 in DNA: TGTGCCAGCAACCGGGGGGGGACTGAAGCTTTCTTT. Its protein is CASNRGGTEAFF.

The chain uses TRBV20-1 and TRBJ2-5, with D possibly TRBD2 on 5 matching bases. The V gene's germline CDR1 is DFQATT and CDR2 SNEGSKA (reference sequence). CDR3 length: 11 amino acids. The V end was cut by 6 bases, the J end by 4 bases, with 9 bases between. The CDR3 loop is CSAVGRETQYF. The DNA of the CDR3 is TGCAGTGCGGTGGGGAGAGAGACCCAGTACTTC.

The gene calls are TRBV27 and TRBJ1-2, with TRBD1 as a possible D gene (6 bases). Trimming left V 5 bases short and J 2 bases short, with 30 bases between. The CDR3 is 20 residues long. Germline CDR1 and CDR2: MNHEY and SMNVEV (reference sequence). The chain's CDR3 is CASSHQRGSGQNMLNYGYTF. The CDR3 coding sequence is TGTGCCAGCAGTCACCAAAGGGGCTCCGGACAGAACATGCTGAACTATGGCTACACCTTC.

The V gene is TRBV7-9, the J gene TRBJ1-1; D gene unclear. Germline values: CDR1 SEHNR, CDR2 FQNEAQ (reference sequence). This CDR3 is 13 amino acids long. Deletions cut 3 bases from V and 5 bases from J, with 10 bases between. CDR3 in DNA: TGTGCCAGCAGCTTTGGCGGGAAAACTGAAGCTTTCTTT. Its translation is CASSFGGKTEAFF. Looking up the rest from reference TRBV7-9 and TRBJ1-1 gives the full variable domain: DTGVSQNPRHKITKRGQNVTFRCDPISEHNRLYWYRQTLGQGPEFLTYFQNEAQLEKSRLLSDRFSAERPKGSFSTLEIQRTEQGDSAMYLCASSFGGKTEAFFGQGTRLTVV.

The J gene is TRBJ2-5, the V gene TRBV19, with 12 bases fitting TRBD2. J lost 5 bases, V lost 7 bases, and 5 bases had no gene match. This CDR3 spans 14 amino acids. CDR1 and CDR2 from the germline V gene are LNHDA and SQIVND (reference sequence). The CDR3 region is CASKTSGGRETQYF. The DNA of the CDR3 is TGTGCCAGTAAGACTAGCGGGGGCCGGGAGACCCAGTACTTC.

The chain combines TRBV6-1 with TRBJ2-5, with 7 nucleotides matching TRBD2. Germline CDR1 and CDR2: MNHNS and SASEGT. The CDR3 has 14 residues. With 3 bases clipped from V and 5 bases from J, the junction kept 6 bases outside the gene matches. The DNA for the CDR3 is TGTGCCAGCAGTGAGTCCCGGGGGGTGGAGACCCAGTACTTC. It specifies CASSESRGVETQYF.

This clone has only one observation. The V call is TRBV5-1, the J call TRBJ2-5; 14 bases are a match to TRBD2. CDR3 length equals 15 residues. CDR1 and CDR2 from the germline V gene are SGHRS and YFSETQ. V was pared by 5 bases and J by 5 bases, with 5 bases of the junction left unmatched. CDR3 region: CASRPGLAGGETQYF. CDR3 DNA sequence: TGCGCCAGCAGACCCGGACTAGCGGGGGGCGAGACCCAGTACTTC.

The CDR3 here is CASSQDSAKQQFF. Here the CDR3 DNA reads TGTGCCAGCAGCCAGGATTCAGCCAAGCAGCAGTTCTTC. The V and J genes are TRBV5-4 and TRBJ2-1; D is uncertain. Trimming stripped 4 bases from V and 11 bases from J, with 16 bases between. Per germline, CDR1 SGHNT and CDR2 YYREEE (reference sequence). The CDR3 extends over 13 amino acids. The full variable domain, its missing parts supplied by reference TRBV5-4 and TRBJ2-1, is ETGVTQSPTHLIKTRGQQVTLRCSSQSGHNTVSWYQQALGQGPQFIFQYYREEENGRGNFPPRFSGLQFPNYSSELNVNALELDDSALYLCASSQDSAKQQFFGPGTRLTVL.

This clone is medium-sized in the sample. The gene calls are TRBV19 and TRBJ2-7; 9 bases fit TRBD1. The germline V gene encodes CDR1 LNHDA and CDR2 SQIVND (reference sequence). The CDR3 length is 13 residues. The V and J ends lost 7 bases and 4 bases, in that order; junction bases with no gene match: 5. CDR3 in DNA: TGTGCCAGTACCGGGACAGGGACTTACGAGCAGTACTTC. It codes for CASTGTGTYEQYF.

This clone was observed a handful of times. The gene calls are TRBV6-6 and TRBJ1-3; D unresolved. The CDR3 runs 14 residues. Per the germline V gene, CDR1 is MNHNY and CDR2 is SVGAGI (reference sequence). Trimming removed 6 bases at V and 1 base at J, with 10 bases between. The CDR3 sequence is CASSQVESGNTIYF. The CDR3 bases are TGTGCCAGCAGCCAGGTGGAATCTGGAAACACCATATATTTT.

This chain joins TRBV7-2 and TRBJ2-7; D is unclear. V lost 1 base to trimming and J lost 0 bases, with 4 bases between them. Germline V CDR1 and CDR2: SGHTA, FQGNSA. CDR3 size: 13 residues. DNA for the CDR3: TGTGCCAGCAGCTTAGACTTCTCCTACGAGCAGTACTTC. It translates to CASSLDFSYEQYF.

The V call is TRBV6-5, the J call TRBJ2-1; TRBD2 aligns across 7 bases. V shed 3 bases, J shed 4 bases, and the junction held 9 bases outside the gene matches. CDR1 and CDR2 (germline): MNHEY, SVGAGI. The CDR3 covers 16 residues. The CDR3 DNA sequence: TGTGCCAGCAGTTATAGGGGTGGGGGGGGATACAATGAGCAGTTCTTC. It is translated as CASSYRGGGGYNEQFF.